The 20 T cell receptor beta chains reported below all come from one sample, sequenced in a study of Tregs in tolerant kidney transplant recipients. Some clones are missing from TCRdb's copy, which holds only in-frame ones; the method was immunoSEQ multiplex PCR. The sample holds approximately 50,000 clones; roughly nine tenths are singletons and the top ten take approximately 14%. Recipients received nonmyeloablative bone marrow transplants from related graft donors, with transient mixed chimerism. The sequencing used CD8+ T cells from blood (PBMCs), collected 24 months after the transplant. These receptors were obtained from a human patient who received a combined kidney and bone marrow transplant. Some T cells here may be from the graft donor.

The chain is built from TRBV6-4 and TRBJ2-1; 9 bases map to TRBD1. Germline V gene data show CDR1 as MRHNA and CDR2 as SNTAGT. This CDR3 has 16 amino acids. Trimming took 3 bases from V and 11 from J; bases not matched to a gene: 14. The CDR3 DNA reads TGTGCCAGCAGTGAGACCGGGACAGGGATACGGGTGAAGCAGTTCTTC. As protein: CASSETGTGIRVKQFF.

V gene TRBV2 combines with J gene TRBJ2-4, with TRBD1 identical over 8 bases. The CDR3 loop spans 18 amino acids. Germline CDR1 reads SNHLY; CDR2 reads FYNNEI. V lost 7 bases, J lost 0 bases, and 14 bases stayed unmatched. Here the CDR3 DNA reads TGTGCCAGCAAGGGTACAGGGGGGTTTCCCCTAGCCAAAAACATTCAGTACTTC. It yields the protein CASKGTGGFPLAKNIQYF.

The V and J genes are TRBV6-9 and TRBJ1-5; the D gene is possibly TRBD1 (6 bases). This CDR3 contains 15 residues. Germline CDR1 and CDR2: MNHGY and SVAAGI. The V end lost 2 bases, the J end lost 7 bases, and 15 bases lay between the germline ends. The CDR3 nucleotides are TGTGCCAGCAGTTATCGAGGACAGTCGACGCAGCCCCAGCATTTT. Protein sequence: CASSYRGQSTQPQHF.

This chain connects TRBV5-4 to TRBJ2-6; D unclear. V lost 4 bases and J lost 0, with 11 bases in between. Germline CDR1 is SGHNT and CDR2 is YYREEE (reference sequence). This CDR3 spans 16 amino acids. CDR3 residues: CASSPGSLSGANVLTF. CDR3 nucleotide sequence: TGTGCCAGCAGCCCAGGTTCCCTCTCTGGGGCCAACGTCCTGACTTTC.

The rearrangement joins TRBV5-1 to TRBJ2-1; TRBD2 agrees at 8 bases. The J segment lost 3 bases and the V segment lost 4 bases, leaving 3 bases of the junction unmatched. The CDR3 sequence is 14 residues long. Germline assignment: CDR1 SGHRS and CDR2 YFSETQ. As DNA, the CDR3 is TGCGCCAGCAGCACTAGCGGATACTACAATGAGCAGTTCTTC. Translation: CASSTSGYYNEQFF.

The J gene is TRBJ1-1, the V gene TRBV28, with D tentatively TRBD1 (5 bases). CDR3 length: 13 residues. Germline V gene sequence: CDR1 MDHEN, CDR2 SYDVKM. Deletions cut 2 bases from V and 3 bases from J, with 7 bases between. The CDR3 sequence: CASSLIRDTEAFF. The CDR3 region has the DNA TGTGCCAGCAGTTTAATCAGGGACACTGAAGCTTTCTTT. Combining the CDR3 with reference TRBV28 and TRBJ1-1 gives the whole variable domain DVKVTQSSRYLVKRTGEKVFLECVQDMDHENMFWYRQDPGLGLRLIYFSYDVKMKEKGDIPEGYSVSREKKERFSLILESASTNQTSMYLCASSLIRDTEAFFGQGTRLTVV.

The chain joins TRBV6-6 to TRBJ2-7; D is unclear. V gave up 6 bases and J gave up 3 bases, with 9 bases separating them. The length of the CDR3 is 12 residues. Germline V lookup: CDR1 MNHNY, CDR2 SVGAGI (reference sequence). The CDR3: CASRENYYEQYF. In DNA form, the CDR3 reads TGTGCCAGCAGGGAGAATTACTACGAGCAGTACTTC.

The genes are TRBV14 and TRBJ1-1; TRBD1 is a possible D gene (5 bases). Looked up from germline, CDR1 is SGHDN and CDR2 is FVKESK. The CDR3 is 17 amino acids. Trimming removed 1 base from V and 4 bases from J, with 19 bases in between. The CDR3 protein is CASSQGPPIGGGTEAFF. For the CDR3, the DNA is TGTGCCAGCAGCCAAGGGCCCCCGATTGGGGGGGGCACTGAAGCTTTCTTT.

The chain combines TRBV19 with TRBJ2-7, with no clear D. Germline values: CDR1 LNHDA, CDR2 SQIVND (reference sequence). Trimming took 6 bases from V and 2 from J, leaving 8 bases between them. The length of the CDR3 is 12 residues. The CDR3 DNA reads TGTGCCAGTAGCCTGACACCCTACGAGCAGTACTTC. It translates to CASSLTPYEQYF.

The sample holds one count of this clone. The rearrangement links TRBV15 to TRBJ2-5, with 7 bases lining up with TRBD1. The closer fit of TRBJ2-7 to the DNA end suggests the J call may be wrong. The CDR3 loop spans 14 amino acids. Germline CDR1 reads LNHNV; CDR2 reads YYDKDF (reference sequence). Here the CDR3 reads CATSRDRQGYEQYF. CDR3 nucleotides: TGTGCCACCAGCAGAGACAGACAGGGCTACGAGCAGTACTTC.

J is TRBJ2-2 and V is TRBV6-1; D not resolved. V lost 5 bases and J lost 1, with 8 bases in between. CDR3 length equals 14 residues. The germline CDR1 and CDR2 sequences are MNHNS and SASEGT. Here the CDR3 DNA reads TGTGCCAGCAGTATACGACTGAACACCGGGGAGCTGTTTTTT. Its translation: CASSIRLNTGELFF.

This chain joins TRBV19 and TRBJ2-7, with D unclear. V was pared by 4 bases and J by 2 bases, with 15 bases between. From germline, CDR1 is LNHDA and CDR2 SQIVND (reference sequence). The CDR3 extends over 15 amino acids. CDR3 in DNA: TGTGCCAGTAGTAACGGAGACCGTGCCCCCTACGAGCAGTACTTC. It encodes CASSNGDRAPYEQYF.

This chain joins TRBV18 and TRBJ1-4; TRBD1 matches at 8 bases. This CDR3 comprises 13 residues. Germline V gives CDR1 KGHSH, CDR2 LQKENI. V lost 6 bases, J lost 7 bases, and 4 bases stayed unmatched. The CDR3 region has the DNA TGTGCCAGCTCCTCGACAGGGGTTGAAAAACTGTTTTTT. It translates to CASSSTGVEKLFF.

The chain carries TRBV5-1 and TRBJ2-7, with D possibly TRBD1 on 6 matching bases. The CDR3 covers 15 residues. Germline values: CDR1 SGHRS, CDR2 YFSETQ. The ends were cut back, 0 bases at V and 2 bases at J, with 12 bases in the middle. The CDR3 is CASSLGSDRPYEQYF. The DNA for the CDR3 is TGCGCCAGCAGCTTGGGGTCGGACAGACCCTACGAGCAGTACTTC.

The chain links TRBV5-8 to TRBJ1-2; TRBD1 matches at 8 bases. The CDR3 has 14 amino acids. Per the germline V gene, CDR1 is SGHTS and CDR2 is YDEGEE. The J segment lost 4 bases and the V segment lost 4 bases, leaving 6 bases of the junction unmatched. The CDR3 protein is CASSPGQGIYGYTF. The CDR3 DNA reads as TGTGCCAGCAGCCCCGGACAGGGCATCTATGGCTACACCTTC.

The chain joins TRBV7-2 to TRBJ2-5, with 10 bases that match TRBD2. After removal of 2 bases from V and 5 bases from J, the junction contained 5 bases not matched to a gene. The germline gives CDR1 SGHTA, CDR2 FQGNSA. The CDR3 totals 15 residues. The CDR3 spells CASSLLAGGSETQYF. The CDR3 DNA reads as TGTGCCAGCAGCTTATTAGCGGGAGGTAGTGAGACCCAGTACTTC.

V is TRBV30 and J is TRBJ2-7; a weak D match, TRBD1 (5 bases). Looked up from germline, CDR1 is GTSNPN and CDR2 is SVGIG (reference sequence). The length of the CDR3 is 13 residues. Trimming removed 2 bases at V and 4 bases at J, with 12 bases between. The CDR3 here is CAWSTGSKYEQYF. The CDR3 DNA is TGTGCCTGGAGTACAGGCTCGAAATACGAGCAGTACTTC.

This chain connects TRBV30 to TRBJ2-7, with D possibly matching TRBD1 (6 bases). The germline V gene encodes CDR1 GTSNPN and CDR2 SVGIG (reference sequence). The V end was cut by 1 base, the J end by 6 bases, with 10 bases between. The length of the CDR3 is 12 residues. The chain's CDR3 is CAWSAGTLEQYF. The CDR3 region has the DNA TGTGCCTGGAGTGCCGGGACACTCGAGCAGTACTTC.

The chain has TRBV15 and TRBJ2-1, with 12 bases aligning to TRBD2. This CDR3 contains 15 residues. The trim removed 1 base at V and 11 bases at J, leaving 6 bases unmatched. CDR1 LNHNV and CDR2 YYDKDF come from the germline V gene (reference sequence). CDR3 in DNA: TGTGCCACCAGCAGAGCCCTAGCGGGAGGGGTAAAGCAGTTCTTC. Protein product: CATSRALAGGVKQFF. The variable domain in full, with the rest retrieved from reference TRBV15 and TRBJ2-1, is DAMVIQNPRYQVTQFGKPVTLSCSQTLNHNVMYWYQQKSSQAPKLLFHYYDKDFNNEADTPDNFQSRRPNTSFCFLDIRSPGLGDTAMYLCATSRALAGGVKQFFGPGTRLTVL.

The V gene is TRBV4-2, the J gene TRBJ2-7, with 7 bases lining up with TRBD1. This CDR3 comprises 15 residues. The germline V gene has CDR1 LGHNA and CDR2 YNFKEQ. V shed 3 bases, J shed 2 bases, and the junction held 7 bases outside the gene matches. CDR3 in amino acids: CASSQPGTDAYEQYF. In DNA form, the CDR3 reads TGTGCCAGCAGCCAGCCCGGGACAGATGCCTACGAGCAGTACTTC.